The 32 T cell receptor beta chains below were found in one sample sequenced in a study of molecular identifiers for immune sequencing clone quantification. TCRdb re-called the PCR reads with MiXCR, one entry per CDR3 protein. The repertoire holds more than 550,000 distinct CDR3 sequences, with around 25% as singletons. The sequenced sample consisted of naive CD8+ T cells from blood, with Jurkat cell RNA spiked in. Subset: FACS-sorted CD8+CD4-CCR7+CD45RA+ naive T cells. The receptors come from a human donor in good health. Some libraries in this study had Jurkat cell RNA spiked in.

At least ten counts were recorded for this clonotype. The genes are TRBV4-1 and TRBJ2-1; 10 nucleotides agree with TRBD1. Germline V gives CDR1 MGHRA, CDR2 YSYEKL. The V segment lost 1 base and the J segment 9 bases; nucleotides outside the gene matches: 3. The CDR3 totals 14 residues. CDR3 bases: TGCGCCAGCAGCCAAGGACAGGGGGCTGCTGAGCAGTTCTTC. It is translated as CASSQGQGAAEQFF.

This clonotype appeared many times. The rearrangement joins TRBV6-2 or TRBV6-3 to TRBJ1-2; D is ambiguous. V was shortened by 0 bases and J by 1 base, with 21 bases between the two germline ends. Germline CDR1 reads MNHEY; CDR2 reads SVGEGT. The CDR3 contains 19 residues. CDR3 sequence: CASSYSIAVTEDYNYGYTF. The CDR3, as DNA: TGTGCCAGCAGTTACTCGATAGCCGTTACAGAAGATTATAACTATGGCTACACCTTC.

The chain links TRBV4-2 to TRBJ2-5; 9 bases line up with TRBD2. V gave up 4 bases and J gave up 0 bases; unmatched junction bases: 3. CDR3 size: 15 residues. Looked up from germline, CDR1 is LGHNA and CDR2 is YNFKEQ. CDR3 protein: CASSRSSGNQETQYF. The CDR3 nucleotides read TGTGCCAGCAGCCGCTCTAGCGGGAACCAAGAGACCCAGTACTTC.

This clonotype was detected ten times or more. This CDR3 reads CASSQEMGSSYEQYF. The CDR3 DNA follows: TGCGCCAGCAGCCAAGAGATGGGCAGCTCCTACGAGCAGTACTTC. V is TRBV4-3 and J is TRBJ2-7, with D uncertain. The CDR3 is 15 amino acids. V was cut by 0 bases and J by 0 bases, with 9 bases left in between. Germline lookup yields CDR1 LGHNA and CDR2 YSLEER.

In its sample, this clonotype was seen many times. The CDR3 coding sequence is TGTGCCAGCAGTTCCGATGTGAATTTGAACACTGAAGCTTTCTTT. It translates to CASSSDVNLNTEAFF. This sequence joins TRBV12-3 or TRBV12-4 and TRBJ1-1; D unresolved. The CDR3 covers 15 residues. The germline V and J ends were trimmed by 4 bases and 0 bases, with 12 bases remaining between them.

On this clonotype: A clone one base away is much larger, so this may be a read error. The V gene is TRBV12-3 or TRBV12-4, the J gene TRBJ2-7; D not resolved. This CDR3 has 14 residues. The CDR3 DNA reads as TGTGCCAGCTCACCAGCAGGTAACTCCTACGAGCAGTGCTTC. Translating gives CASSPAGNSYEQCF.

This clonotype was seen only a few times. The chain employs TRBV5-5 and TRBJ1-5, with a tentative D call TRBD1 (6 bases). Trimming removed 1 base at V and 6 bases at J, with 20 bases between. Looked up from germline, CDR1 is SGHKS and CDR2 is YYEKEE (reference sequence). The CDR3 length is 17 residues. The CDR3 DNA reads TGTGCCAGCAGCTTGTCTATTGGAGGGGGTTATATTCAGCCCCAGCATTTT. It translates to CASSLSIGGGYIQPQHF.

In DNA, the CDR3 is TGCGCCAGCAGCCAACCGTCTGTTCCGGGAACCGGGGAGCTGTTTTTT. It yields the protein CASSQPSVPGTGELFF. The chain has TRBV4-1 and TRBJ2-2; a weak D match, TRBD2 (5 bases). The CDR3 has 16 residues. Trimming removed 2 bases from V and 5 bases from J, with 15 bases in between. Germline CDR1 MGHRA, CDR2 YSYEKL.

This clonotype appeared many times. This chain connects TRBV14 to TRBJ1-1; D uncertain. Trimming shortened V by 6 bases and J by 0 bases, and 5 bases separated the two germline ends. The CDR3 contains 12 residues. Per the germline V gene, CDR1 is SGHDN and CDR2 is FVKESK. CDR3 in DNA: TGTGCCAGCAGGCAGATGAACACTGAAGCTTTCTTT. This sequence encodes CASRQMNTEAFF. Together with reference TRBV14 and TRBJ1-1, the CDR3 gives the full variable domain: EAGVTQFPSHSVIEKGQTVTLRCDPISGHDNLYWYRRVMGKEIKFLLHFVKESKQDESGMPNNRFLAERTGGTYSTLKVQPAELEDSGVYFCASRQMNTEAFFGQGTRLTVV.

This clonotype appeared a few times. CDR3 sequence (DNA): TGTGCCAGCAGTTTATACCCTAGCGGGAGTGTGAAGCAGTTCTTC. Translation gives CASSLYPSGSVKQFF. The chain uses TRBV27 and TRBJ2-1, with 10 bases fitting TRBD2. The germline V gene encodes CDR1 MNHEY and CDR2 SMNVEV (reference sequence). This CDR3 region has 15 residues. V lost 1 base to trimming and J lost 11 bases; unmatched junction nucleotides: 8.

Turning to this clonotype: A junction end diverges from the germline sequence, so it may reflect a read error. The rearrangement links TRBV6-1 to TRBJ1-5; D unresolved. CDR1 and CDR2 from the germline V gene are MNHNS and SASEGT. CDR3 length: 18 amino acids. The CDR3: CAGSEFGLRRNSNQPQHF. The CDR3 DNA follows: TGTGCCGGCAGTGAATTCGGACTTAGGAGGAATAGCAATCAGCCCCAGCATTTT.

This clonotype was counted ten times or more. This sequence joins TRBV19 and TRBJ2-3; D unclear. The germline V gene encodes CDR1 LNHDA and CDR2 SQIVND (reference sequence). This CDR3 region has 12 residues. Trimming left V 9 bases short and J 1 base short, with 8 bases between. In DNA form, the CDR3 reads TGTGCCAGCAGCATTGGCACAGATACGCAGTATTTT. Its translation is CASSIGTDTQYF.

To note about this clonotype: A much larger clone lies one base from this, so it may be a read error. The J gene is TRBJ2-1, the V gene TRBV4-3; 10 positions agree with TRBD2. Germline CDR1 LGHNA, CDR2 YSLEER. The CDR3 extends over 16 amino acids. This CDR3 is CAGSQDFSGGYNEQFF. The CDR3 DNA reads TGCGCCGGCAGCCAAGATTTTAGCGGGGGGTACAATGAGCAGTTCTTC.

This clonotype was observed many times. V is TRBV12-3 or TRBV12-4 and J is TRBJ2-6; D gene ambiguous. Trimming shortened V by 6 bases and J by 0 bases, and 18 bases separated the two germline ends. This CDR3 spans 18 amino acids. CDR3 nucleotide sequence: TGTGCCAGCAGCTTGCCCCCCGGGTCGAGCTCTGGGGCCAACGTCCTGACTTTC. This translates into CASSLPPGSSSGANVLTF.

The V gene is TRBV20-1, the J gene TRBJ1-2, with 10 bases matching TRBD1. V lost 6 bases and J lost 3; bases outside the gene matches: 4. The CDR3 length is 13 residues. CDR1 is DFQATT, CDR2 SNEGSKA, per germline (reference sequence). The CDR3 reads CSARTGGDYGYTF. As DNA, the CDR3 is TGCAGTGCCCGGACAGGGGGAGACTATGGCTACACCTTC.

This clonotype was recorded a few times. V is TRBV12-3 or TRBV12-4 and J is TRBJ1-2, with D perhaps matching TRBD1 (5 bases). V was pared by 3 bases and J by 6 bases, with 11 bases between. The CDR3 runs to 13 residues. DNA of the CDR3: TGTGCCAGCAGTTTGCAGGGCAGCGATGGCTACACCTTC. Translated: CASSLQGSDGYTF.

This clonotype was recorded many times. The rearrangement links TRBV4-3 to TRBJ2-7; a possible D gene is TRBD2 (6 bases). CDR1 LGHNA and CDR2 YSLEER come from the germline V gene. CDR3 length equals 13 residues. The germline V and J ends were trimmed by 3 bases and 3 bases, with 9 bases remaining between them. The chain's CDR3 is CASSHGRNYEQYF. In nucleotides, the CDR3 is TGCGCCAGCAGCCACGGGAGAAACTACGAGCAGTACTTC.

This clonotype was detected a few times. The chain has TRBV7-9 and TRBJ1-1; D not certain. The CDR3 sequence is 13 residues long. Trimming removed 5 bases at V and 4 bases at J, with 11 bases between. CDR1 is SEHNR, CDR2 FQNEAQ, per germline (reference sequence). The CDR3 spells CASSHVGSTEAFF. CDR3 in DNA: TGTGCCAGCAGCCACGTCGGCAGCACTGAAGCTTTCTTT.

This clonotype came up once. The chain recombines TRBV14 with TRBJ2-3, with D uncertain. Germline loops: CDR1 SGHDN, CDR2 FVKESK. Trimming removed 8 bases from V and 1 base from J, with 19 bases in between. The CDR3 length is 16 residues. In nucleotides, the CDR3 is TGTGCCAGCTGCCTTTTGGGCTCCTCTGGCACAGATACGCAGTATTTT. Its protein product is CASCLLGSSGTDTQYF.

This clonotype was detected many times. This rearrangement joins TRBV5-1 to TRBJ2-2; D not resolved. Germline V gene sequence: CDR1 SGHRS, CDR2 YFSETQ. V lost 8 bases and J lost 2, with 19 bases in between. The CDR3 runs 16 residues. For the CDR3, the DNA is TGCGCCAGTAAAAGAAGTGTCAGCCTAAACACCGGGGAGCTGTTTTTT. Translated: CASKRSVSLNTGELFF.

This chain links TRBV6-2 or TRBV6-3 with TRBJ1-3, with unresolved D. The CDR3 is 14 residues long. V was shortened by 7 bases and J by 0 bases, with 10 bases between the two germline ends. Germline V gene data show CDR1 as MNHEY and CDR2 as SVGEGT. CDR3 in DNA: TGTGCCAGCAACTTTGACATCTCTGGAAACACCATATATTTT. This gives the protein CASNFDISGNTIYF.

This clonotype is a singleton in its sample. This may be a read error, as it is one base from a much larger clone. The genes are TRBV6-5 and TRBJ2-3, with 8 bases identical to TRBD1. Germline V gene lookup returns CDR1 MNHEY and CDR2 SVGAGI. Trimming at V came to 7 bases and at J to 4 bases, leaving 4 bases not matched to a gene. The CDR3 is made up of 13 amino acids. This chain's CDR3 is CASNDRGADTQYF. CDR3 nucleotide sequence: TGTGCCAGCAACGACAGGGGTGCAGATACGCAGTATTTT.

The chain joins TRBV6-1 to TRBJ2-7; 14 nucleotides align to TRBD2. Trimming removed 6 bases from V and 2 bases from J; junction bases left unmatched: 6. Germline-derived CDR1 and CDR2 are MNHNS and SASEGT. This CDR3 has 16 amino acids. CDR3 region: CASRNPTSGRAYEQYF. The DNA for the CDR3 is TGTGCCAGCAGAAACCCGACTAGCGGGAGGGCCTACGAGCAGTACTTC.

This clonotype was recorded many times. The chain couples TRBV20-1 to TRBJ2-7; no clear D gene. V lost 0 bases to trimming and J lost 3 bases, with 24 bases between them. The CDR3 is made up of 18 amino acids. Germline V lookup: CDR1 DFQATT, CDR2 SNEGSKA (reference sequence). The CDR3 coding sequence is TGCAGTGCTAGAGATTCCACTAAGGTAGCCGGAAAACTCTACGAGCAGTACTTC. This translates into CSARDSTKVAGKLYEQYF.

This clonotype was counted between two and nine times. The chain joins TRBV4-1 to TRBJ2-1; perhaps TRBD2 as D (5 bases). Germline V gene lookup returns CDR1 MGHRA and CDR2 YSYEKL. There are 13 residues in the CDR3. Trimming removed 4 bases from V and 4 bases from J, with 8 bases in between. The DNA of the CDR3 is TGCGCCAGCAGCCCACTAGAGTACAATGAGCAGTTCTTC. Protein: CASSPLEYNEQFF.

CDR3 DNA: TGTGCCAGCAGCTCCTCGACACTAATGAACACTGAAGCTTTCTTT. This gives the protein CASSSSTLMNTEAFF. V and J are TRBV7-9 and TRBJ1-1; no reliable D call. Between the trimmed V and J ends, which lost 4 bases and 0 bases, there was a span of 12 bases. Germline V gene data show CDR1 as SEHNR and CDR2 as FQNEAQ (reference sequence). CDR3 length: 15 amino acids.

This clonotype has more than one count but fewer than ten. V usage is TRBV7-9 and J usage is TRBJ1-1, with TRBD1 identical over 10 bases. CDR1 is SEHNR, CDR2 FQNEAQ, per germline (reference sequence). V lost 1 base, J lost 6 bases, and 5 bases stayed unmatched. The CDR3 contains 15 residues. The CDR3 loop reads CASSLGTGGKSEAFF. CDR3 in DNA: TGTGCCAGCAGCTTAGGGACAGGGGGGAAGTCTGAAGCTTTCTTT.

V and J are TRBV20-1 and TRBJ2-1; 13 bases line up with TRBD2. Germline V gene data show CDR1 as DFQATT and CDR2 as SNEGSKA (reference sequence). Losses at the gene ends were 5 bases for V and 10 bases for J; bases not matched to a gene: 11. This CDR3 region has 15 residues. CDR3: CSASRLAGGGLEQFF. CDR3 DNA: TGCAGTGCTTCCCGACTAGCGGGAGGTGGTTTAGAGCAGTTCTTC.

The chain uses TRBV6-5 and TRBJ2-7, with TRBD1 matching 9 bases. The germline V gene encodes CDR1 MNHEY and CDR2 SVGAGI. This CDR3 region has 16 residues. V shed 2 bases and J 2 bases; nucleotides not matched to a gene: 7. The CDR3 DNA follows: TGTGCCAGCAGTTACGGGGGGACAGGGCGAGCCTACGAGCAGTACTTC. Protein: CASSYGGTGRAYEQYF.

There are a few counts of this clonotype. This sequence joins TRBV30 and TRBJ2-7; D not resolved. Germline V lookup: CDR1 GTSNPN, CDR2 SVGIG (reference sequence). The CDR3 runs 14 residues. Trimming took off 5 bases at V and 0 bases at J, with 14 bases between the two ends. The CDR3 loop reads CAWGNSLSSYEQYF. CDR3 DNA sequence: TGTGCCTGGGGGAACAGTTTAAGCTCCTACGAGCAGTACTTC. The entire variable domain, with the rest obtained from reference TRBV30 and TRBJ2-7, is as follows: SQTIHQWPATLVQPVGSPLSLECTVEGTSNPNLYWYRQAAGRGLQLLFYSVGIGQISSEVPQNLSASRPQDRQFILSSKKLLLSDSGFYLCAWGNSLSSYEQYFGPGTRLTVT.

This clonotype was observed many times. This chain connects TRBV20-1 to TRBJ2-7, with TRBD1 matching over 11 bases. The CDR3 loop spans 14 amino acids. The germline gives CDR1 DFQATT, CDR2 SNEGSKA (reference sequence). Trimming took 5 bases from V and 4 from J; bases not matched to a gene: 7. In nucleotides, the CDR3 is TGCAGTGCTCACACGGGACAGGGGGGGTACGAGCAGTACTTC. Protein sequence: CSAHTGQGGYEQYF.

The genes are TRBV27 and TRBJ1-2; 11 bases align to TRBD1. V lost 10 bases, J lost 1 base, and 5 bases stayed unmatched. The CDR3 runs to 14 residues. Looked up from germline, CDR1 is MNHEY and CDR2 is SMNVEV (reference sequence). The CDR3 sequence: CATRTGGLNYGYTF. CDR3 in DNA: TGTGCCACCCGGACAGGGGGCCTTAACTATGGCTACACCTTC.